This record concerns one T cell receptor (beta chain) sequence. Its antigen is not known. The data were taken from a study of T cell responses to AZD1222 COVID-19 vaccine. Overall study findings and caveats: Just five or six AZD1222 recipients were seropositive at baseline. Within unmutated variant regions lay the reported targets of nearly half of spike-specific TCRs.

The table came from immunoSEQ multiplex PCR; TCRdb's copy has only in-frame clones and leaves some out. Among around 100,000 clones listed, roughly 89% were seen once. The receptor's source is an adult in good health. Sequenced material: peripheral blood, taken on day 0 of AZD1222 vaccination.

CDR3 coding DNA: TGTGCCAGCAGCTTAGGTGGCGTGCTAGATACGCAGTATTTT. This gives the protein CASSLGGVLDTQYF. V usage is TRBV11-2 and J usage is TRBJ2-3; D is undetermined. Germline V lookup: CDR1 SGHAT, CDR2 FQNNGV. V gave up 1 base and J gave up 5 bases, with 10 bases separating them. The CDR3 is made up of 14 amino acids.